This T cell receptor (beta chain) emerged from a study of T-cell memory formation after mild COVID-19. Broader study findings: Clones that contracted clustered mainly in CM and EM if CD4+ and in EMRA if CD8+. Contracting clones, day 15 to 85, had balanced CD4/CD8, and later expanders favored CD4+.

This clonotype was picked up a small number of times. What it binds is unknown. In germline, CDR1 is LNHNV, CDR2 YYDKDF (reference sequence). The CDR3 length is 16 residues. J lost 0 bases, V lost 3 bases, and 4 bases had no gene match. A 5'RACE reaction primed in the constant segment made cDNA libraries of TCR alpha and TCR beta, and these carried sample barcodes and UMIs. TCRdb passed the 5' RACE reads through MiXCR, listing each CDR3 protein once. The sample lists about 540,000 distinct CDR3 sequences; around 21% were seen once. The J gene is TRBJ2-2, the V gene TRBV15, with 7 bases identical to TRBD1. Sequencing was performed on PBMCs or a T cell subset sorted from them (not recorded which). The clonotype was recovered from an adult woman who had mild COVID-19 (a few samples of this study predate the infection). Cell type and time point are not known. This CDR3 is CATSRDRTPNTGELFF. The CDR3 nucleotides read TGTGCCACCAGCAGGGACAGGACACCGAACACCGGGGAGCTGTTTTTT.